Presented here are 16 T cell receptor beta chains from one specimen sequenced in a study of human T cells and chemical hapten exposure. TCRdb redid the calling of the RACE reads with MiXCR, one entry per CDR3 protein. Altogether under 45,000 distinct CDR3 sequences are present, over 9.5% being singletons, with the ten largest covering about 6%. As for time point: pre-sensitization, week 0. The treatment here: therapeutic diphenylcyclopropenone sensitization with weekly scalp DPC. This material consisted of whole blood, taken in connection with sensitization to the hapten diphenylcyclopropenone (DPC). The receptors stem from a man younger than 45 with alopecia areata. Some clones in this sample may be carry-over from other donors' samples.

As regards this clonotype: This may be a read error, as it is one base from a much larger clone. This chain links TRBV28 with TRBJ1-5, with TRBD1 as a possible D gene (6 bases). The CDR3 has 16 residues. V was clipped by 5 bases and J by 2 bases, with 16 bases between them. Looked up from germline, CDR1 is MDHEN and CDR2 is SYDVKM. The CDR3 is CASSPEGEMGNQPQHF. CDR3 coding DNA: TGTGCCAGCAGTCCCGAGGGGGAAATGGGCAATCAGCCCCAGCATTTT.

The chain has TRBV28 and TRBJ2-7, with TRBD2 as a possible D gene (6 bases). V lost 6 bases and J 4 bases, leaving 13 bases between the germline ends. Germline V lookup: CDR1 MDHEN, CDR2 SYDVKM. The CDR3 consists of 13 residues. CDR3 loop: CASSRQRAYEQYF. Here the CDR3 DNA reads TGTGCCAGCAGCAGACAGCGGGCATACGAGCAGTACTTC.

This clonotype was seen many times. The gene calls are TRBV11-1 and TRBJ2-7, with D possibly matching TRBD2 (5 bases). The V gene lost 3 bases and the J gene lost 5 bases, with 17 bases spanning the gap. The CDR3 covers 15 residues. Germline V gives CDR1 SGHAT, CDR2 FQDESV (reference sequence). The CDR3, as DNA: TGTGCCAGCAGCTTCCAATCGGGGTTTCGGGACGAGCAGTACTTC. This gives the protein CASSFQSGFRDEQYF.

This clonotype has a count of ten or more. J is TRBJ2-3 and V is TRBV4-3; 11 bases are shared with TRBD2. V gave up 0 bases and J gave up 5 bases; unmatched junction bases: 4. The CDR3 covers 16 residues. Germline lookup yields CDR1 LGHNA and CDR2 YSLEER. CDR3 sequence (DNA): TGCGCCAGCAGCCAAGATGGAACTAGCGGGAGAGATACGCAGTATTTT. Amino acids: CASSQDGTSGRDTQYF.

In this sample, this clonotype turned up a few times. This sequence joins TRBV30 and TRBJ1-2; D unresolved. Germline lookup yields CDR1 GTSNPN and CDR2 SVGIG (reference sequence). The CDR3 length is 15 residues. V was shortened by 2 bases and J by 0 bases, with 13 bases between the two germline ends. CDR3 loop: CAWSTPTPANYGYTF. CDR3 sequence (DNA): TGTGCCTGGAGTACCCCGACACCAGCTAACTATGGCTACACCTTC.

This clonotype was counted ten times or more. This chain joins TRBV29-1 and TRBJ2-2; D ambiguous. Germline assignment: CDR1 SQVTM and CDR2 ANQGSEA. V lost 4 bases and J 4 bases, leaving 7 bases between the germline ends. CDR3 length equals 12 residues. CDR3 loop: CSVATSTGELFF. The DNA for the CDR3 is TGCAGCGTTGCAACTTCCACCGGGGAGCTGTTTTTT.

In its sample, this clonotype was seen a few times. The rearrangement links TRBV5-1 to TRBJ1-6; no clear D. This CDR3 is built from 14 residues. CDR1 and CDR2 from the germline V gene are SGHRS and YFSETQ. Trimming pared 0 bases from V and 7 bases from J, leaving 8 bases between. The CDR3 sequence is CASSLGGVNSPLHF. DNA for the CDR3: TGCGCCAGCAGCTTGGGGGGAGTCAATTCACCCCTCCACTTT.

This clonotype came up a few times. The chain joins TRBV5-1 to TRBJ2-2; perhaps TRBD1 as D (5 bases). The CDR3 is 17 amino acids. CDR1 and CDR2 from the germline V gene are SGHRS and YFSETQ. The V and J ends lost 1 base and 2 bases respectively, with 15 bases between them. The CDR3, as DNA: TGCGCCAGCAGCTTGAATCCGCCAGGGCCAAACACCGGGGAGCTGTTTTTT. Protein product: CASSLNPPGPNTGELFF.

There are many counts of this clonotype. The chain has TRBV20-1 and TRBJ2-1; TRBD2 agrees at 12 bases. The CDR3 covers 17 residues. V lost 6 bases and J lost 5; bases outside the gene matches: 14. The germline V gene has CDR1 DFQATT and CDR2 SNEGSKA (reference sequence). The CDR3 nucleotides read TGCAGTGCCGGGGCTGGGCTAGCGGGAGGGCCGCACAATGAGCAGTTCTTC. Its protein product is CSAGAGLAGGPHNEQFF.

This clonotype was seen ten or more times. The chain carries TRBV6-2 or TRBV6-3 and TRBJ2-4; D not resolved. Trimming shortened V by 0 bases and J by 9 bases, and 6 bases separated the two germline ends. The germline gives CDR1 MNHEY, CDR2 SVGEGT. The CDR3 covers 12 residues. The CDR3: CASSYSLTIQYF. CDR3 coding DNA: TGTGCCAGCAGTTACTCTTTGACCATTCAGTACTTC.

This clonotype was recorded a few times. This rearrangement joins TRBV21-1 to TRBJ1-2. TRBV21-1 has pseudogene status. The CDR3 loop spans 12 amino acids. In DNA form, the CDR3 reads TGTGCCAGGTTACAGCCTAACTATGGCTACACCTTC. Translating gives CARLQPNYGYTF.

This clonotype showed up many times. The chain carries TRBV4-2 and TRBJ2-3, with 8 nucleotides matching TRBD2. With 0 bases clipped from V and 4 bases from J, the junction kept 6 bases outside the gene matches. In germline, CDR1 is LGHNA, CDR2 YNFKEQ. This CDR3 spans 16 amino acids. The CDR3, as DNA: TGTGCCAGCAGCCAAGAGGGCGGGGGGAACGCAGATACGCAGTATTTT. Its protein is CASSQEGGGNADTQYF.

By frequency in the sample, this clonotype is medium-sized. The CDR3 coding sequence is TGTGCCAGCTCCCCCGGACAAGTCTATGGCTACACCTTC. Translated: CASSPGQVYGYTF. This sequence joins TRBV18 and TRBJ1-2; D may be TRBD1 (5 bases). This CDR3 has 13 residues. From germline, CDR1 is KGHSH and CDR2 LQKENI. The V end lost 6 bases, the J end lost 4 bases, and 12 bases lay between the germline ends.

This clonotype was recorded at least ten times. DNA for the CDR3: TGTGCCAGCAGTGGTTCAGATACGCAGTATTTT. Translation: CASSGSDTQYF. The V gene is TRBV6-6, the J gene TRBJ2-3; D is undetermined. The germline V gene encodes CDR1 MNHNY and CDR2 SVGAGI (reference sequence). Deletions cut 5 bases from V and 4 bases from J, with 4 bases between. The CDR3 is 11 residues long.

This clonotype has just a few counts. V and J are TRBV20-1 and TRBJ1-5; D gene uncertain. V was clipped by 6 bases and J by 1 base, with 16 bases between them. The CDR3 is made up of 15 amino acids. CDR1 DFQATT and CDR2 SNEGSKA come from the germline V gene (reference sequence). Here the CDR3 reads CSAQGYVQSNQPQHF. CDR3 sequence (DNA): TGCAGTGCCCAAGGATACGTGCAGAGCAATCAGCCCCAGCATTTT.

The V and J genes are TRBV18 and TRBJ1-1, with D possibly being TRBD1 (5 bases). This CDR3 has 16 residues. Germline V gene lookup returns CDR1 KGHSH and CDR2 LQKENI. Trimming stripped 1 base from V and 1 base from J, with 13 bases between. CDR3 DNA sequence: TGTGCCAGCTCACCACAGGGGTTCTGGTCGAACACTGAAGCTTTCTTT. It yields the protein CASSPQGFWSNTEAFF.